The entry below describes one T cell receptor beta chain. Its matching antigen is unknown. Method: immunoSEQ multiplex PCR; TCRdb's copy keeps in-frame clones and lacks some. The sample lists some 65,000 clones, over 75% seen once, with 0.38% in the top ten. CDR1 is SGDLS and CDR2 is YYNGEE in the germline V gene. The V gene lost 4 bases and the J gene lost 7 bases, with 15 bases spanning the gap. This CDR3 is 14 amino acids long. This sample stems from a study of OX40 agonist ivuxolimab in advanced cancers. The wider study: Ivuxolimab, an antibody that agonizes OX40 (CD134), was administered to the patients.

Findings and caveats of the study: Expansion of clones was among the lowest in partial responders at 0.1-3.0 mg/kg.

The clonotype originates from an adult with an advanced solid tumor such as melanoma, head and neck, liver or kidney cancer. The chain has TRBV9 and TRBJ2-1, with D uncertain. Source: CD4+ or CD8+ T cells sorted from blood, taken in a trial of the OX40 agonist ivuxolimab. The CDR3 DNA follows: TGTGCCAGCAGCTTACCCGGAAATGGGAATGAGCAGTTCTTC. It translates to CASSLPGNGNEQFF.